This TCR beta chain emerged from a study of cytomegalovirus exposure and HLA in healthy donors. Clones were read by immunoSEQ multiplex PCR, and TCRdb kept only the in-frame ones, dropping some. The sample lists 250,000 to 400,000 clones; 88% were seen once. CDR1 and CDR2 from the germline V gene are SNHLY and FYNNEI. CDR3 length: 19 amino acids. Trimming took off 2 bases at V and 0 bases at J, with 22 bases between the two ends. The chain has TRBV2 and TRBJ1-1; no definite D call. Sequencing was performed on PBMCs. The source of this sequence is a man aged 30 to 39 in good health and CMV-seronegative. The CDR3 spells CASSESDGAATAMNTEAFF. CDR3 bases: TGTGCCAGCAGTGAATCCGATGGAGCAGCCACCGCAATGAACACTGAAGCTTTCTTT.